Given below is one TCR beta chain in context. This clonotype was seen ten or more times. This receptor's antigen is unknown. No quality values exist for individual bases; no much larger clone is one base distant. Receptor amplification or capture employed multiplex PCR. Sequencer: Illumina HiSeq 4000. iRepertoire HTBI primers and Arm-PCR amplification of CDR3 regions were used to construct TCR beta libraries. Gel purification was performed on PCR products prior to sequencing. As for how the authors treated the data: Across samples, about 63 TRBV and approximately 15 TRBJ segments were identified and used for gene usage analysis of CDR3 amino acid clonotypes. Filtered high-quality paired reads were merged into contigs using COPE and FqMerger. BLAST was used to align contigs to the IMGT TRBV, TRBD and TRBJ reference genes, and CDR3 was defined following IMGT. Highly expanded clones were defined as clonotypes with a frequency above 0.1%. Repertoire diversity was measured by Shannon entropy, and V-J evenness by the Gini coefficient. Public clonotypes were defined as clonotypes shared by more than one individual. TCRdb handled the public reads itself, with Q25 trimming in fastp and clone calling in MiXCR, and kept productive beta chains. Every distinct CDR3 protein forms one entry, paired with its most common genes and DNA. TCRdb, not the original authors, processed these V and J calls. A total of 370,000 or so distinct CDR3 sequences appear in this sample, about 17% of them only once. Roughly a fifth of the sample is taken by the ten largest.

This entry belongs to a study of regulatory T cells in long-lasting Graves disease (dated by TCRdb to the early 2020s). Describing the broader study: Antithyroid drugs had been taken for less than 3 months by newly diagnosed Graves' disease patients. Peripheral blood TCR sequencing and RNA sequencing compared persistent Graves' disease patients with newly diagnosed Graves' disease patients. The study was conducted in China and was registered as a clinical trial. A total of around 35 samples were covered by TCR sequencing, comprising some 13 persistent and around 20 newly diagnosed Graves' disease patients. The paper as a whole reports these results and caveats: Only the TCR beta chain was sequenced and analyzed. The authors noted that the small sample size was a limitation that may lower accuracy. Patients with persistent disease shared more public clonotypes (around 2,500) than newly diagnosed patients did (nearly 1,000). TRBV28, TRBJ1-2 and TRBJ2-5 were preferentially used in persistent disease, while TRBV20-1 and TRBJ2-1 were favored in newly diagnosed disease. Lower TCR Shannon entropy and fewer highly expanded clones were observed in persistent Graves' disease patients than in newly diagnosed patients, which suggested clonal expansion. Only peripheral blood was studied, because thyroid tissue, the primary lesion, was inaccessible.

Germline trimming: 3 bases from V, 4 bases from J; junction bases outside gene matches: 5. Including the terminal cysteine and phenylalanine, the CDR3 comprises 14 residues. Only the CDR3 DNA stays, 42 bases, in frame from base 1. The germline V gene (reference sequence) supplies CDR1 DFQATT and CDR2 SNEGSKA. The time point label here, explained by the study, means: newly diagnosed GD, antithyroid drugs for less than 3 months. For both TCR sequencing and RNA sequencing, RNA was extracted from PBMCs using TRIzol. The diagnosis of Graves' disease followed American Thyroid Association guidelines. Patients for the study were recruited at an endocrinology department in Xi'an, China. Each patient gave approximately 9 milliliters of peripheral blood, collected in an EDTA anticoagulant tube. Ficoll Paque Plus density gradient separation was used to isolate PBMCs, and no further T cell sorting was done. An Agilent 2100 Bioanalyzer and agarose gel were used to check RNA quality, while a NanoDrop 2000 measured RNA concentration.

These data also formed part of another study, on T cells in Graves' hyperthyroidism and ophthalmopathy. The second publication reports: Stable Graves' hyperthyroidism was defined as no progression to ophthalmopathy during 18 months of follow-up. The hyperthyroidism patients were between 18 and 65 years old and newly diagnosed, with a disease duration of less than 2 months. Patients with uncontrolled infections, other autoimmune diseases, pregnancy or lactation were excluded. Diagnoses were established on the basis of clinical symptoms, serum thyroxine and TRAb, thyroid ultrasound, and orbital computed tomography. The TCR CDR3 was subjected to a first round of RT-PCR using the HTBI primer set and the Qiagen OneStep RT-PCR kit. Most expanded thyroid clonotypes (frequency above 0.001) were also detected in blood, suggesting blood repertoires may reflect thyroid immune responses. A 13 V-J signature model separated ophthalmopathy from stable hyperthyroidism, with approximately 86% sensitivity and roughly 84% specificity in cross-validation and 80%/75% in testing. In validation, the model predicted progression to ophthalmopathy a median of approximately 6.3 months before onset, with approximately 68% sensitivity and roughly 77% specificity. To identify TCR V-J signatures that set the groups apart, the researchers used a discovery cohort of 100 or so patients, made up of about 44 with Graves' ophthalmopathy and 55 to 65 with stable Graves' hyperthyroidism. Prospective prediction of ophthalmopathy was tested in an independent validation cohort consisting of fewer than 20 hyperthyroidism patients and over 15 patients who later progressed to ophthalmopathy. The approximately 98 discovery patients were randomly divided into training and test sets at a 7:3 ratio. The study also compared thyroid tissue and blood T-cell repertoires from more than 5 Graves' hyperthyroidism patients. After blood sampling, hyperthyroidism patients were treated with methimazole at a starting dose of 30 mg daily, and ophthalmopathy patients were treated with high-dose intravenous methylprednisolone. A second multiplex PCR round built the libraries, followed by size selection and purification. Libraries were sequenced paired-end with 100 bp reads on an Illumina HiSeq2000. Raw data were processed with SOAPnuke, discarding reads with adapters, uncalled bases, mean Phred below 15, or no exact constant-primer or identifier match. COPE v1.2.5 was used to merge high-quality paired reads, and clonotypes were defined as unique nucleotide sequences. Clonotypes were aligned to IMGT TRBV, TRBD and TRBJ reference segments using MiTCR v1.1. The analysis included only V-J combinations with a frequency above 0.0001, which together covered around 99% of the repertoires. A TCS score was defined as the ratio of F50 (clonal expansion) to E x V (chaos), with BLOSUM62-based TCRdist applied between CDR3 peptides within each V-J. Welch's t-statistics and random forest reduced 500 to 550 V-J features to roughly 13, which were used in a naive Bayes classifier (R e1071). Sample size was not statistically predetermined, and investigators were not blinded to group allocation. According to the paper, TCR Vbeta CDR3 sequencing was carried out on over 130 peripheral blood samples, which came from 40 to 45 ophthalmopathy, approximately 72 hyperthyroidism and roughly 17 progressor patients.

The source is a woman aged 18 to 35 with Graves disease. Donor details come from another sample of the same person, matched by shared clones. Sequencing used peripheral blood mononuclear cells (PBMCs), obtained at new diagnosis, from a patient treated with antithyroid drugs. The V and J segments used are TRBV20-1 and TRBJ2-3; 9 of the junction bases match TRBD1. The CDR3 is CSASRQGGPDTQYF. The DNA sequence follows: TGCAGTGCTAGTCGACAGGGGGGCCCAGATACGCAGTATTTT.